What follows describes a single TCR beta chain. The data derive from a study of blood T cell repertoires in COVID-19. Study background: Italy, Spain and the United States were the sources of the convalescent and acute COVID-19 samples. The analysed material was cDNA or gDNA that came from T cells, B-cell-depleted T cells, or PBMCs.

V shed 6 bases and J 4 bases; nucleotides not matched to a gene: 5. Germline V gives CDR1 SQVTM, CDR2 ANQGSEA. CDR3 length: 14 amino acids. TCRdb's table, derived via immunoSEQ multiplex PCR, lists solely in-frame clones and lacks some. The repertoire has a few hundred thousand clones, less than 85% of them found once; the top ten carry about 2.7%. The participants were between about 18 and 90 years old and came from roughly 25 US areas. Cohort assignment relied on participant-reported clinical history. The chain employs TRBV29-1 and TRBJ2-2, with 10 bases identical to TRBD2. Sequencing was performed on PBMCs or T cells enriched from blood (not recorded which). This sequence was found in a woman in her fifties or sixties who had recovered from COVID-19. The CDR3: CSVKSGRATGELFF. In DNA, the CDR3 is TGCAGCGTAAAAAGCGGGAGGGCCACCGGGGAGCTGTTTTTT.